This T cell receptor beta chain was captured by sequencing in a study of blood T cells in healthy people across ages. A J-beta primer mix and a sample-barcoded 5' primer were used in a second PCR of roughly 7 to 12 cycles. TCRdb re-called the 5' RACE reads through MiXCR, storing one row per CDR3 protein. The repertoire holds some 780,000 distinct CDR3 sequences, with just over 55% as singletons. The CDR3 loop spans 15 amino acids. Germline loops: CDR1 LGHDT, CDR2 YNNKEL (reference sequence). V was shortened by 4 bases and J by 0 bases, with 10 bases between the two germline ends. This clonotype has more than one count but fewer than ten.

The TCR originated in a man aged 35 to 55 in good health. Specimen: blood. V is TRBV3-1 and J is TRBJ1-5, with a tentative D call TRBD1 (5 bases). The CDR3 is CASSPTQGSNQPQHF. The CDR3 nucleotides are TGTGCCAGCAGCCCGACTCAGGGTAGCAATCAGCCCCAGCATTTT.